The clone carrying this TCR beta chain has only a few counts. These data belong to a study of beta chain features in type 1 diabetes. Study overall: Sorted cells from all samples, numbering 100 million to 120 million, were examined.

Per germline, CDR1 SGDLS and CDR2 YYNGEE. V lost 9 bases to trimming and J lost 5 bases; unmatched junction nucleotides: 11. The CDR3 extends over 14 amino acids. Expressed TCRB transcripts were sequenced, since all the RNA that had been isolated was reverse transcribed. The method was immunoSEQ multiplex PCR; TCRdb's version includes in-frame clones alone and lacks a portion of them. The repertoire holds hundreds of thousands of clones, with about 12% as singletons. The V gene is TRBV9, the J gene TRBJ2-1; 7 nucleotides line up with TRBD2. Material for sequencing was naive CD4+ T cells from blood. The TCR comes from a man younger than 30 in good health. The CDR3 sequence is CATSRDYHNNEQFF. The CDR3 nucleotides are TGTGCCACGTCCCGGGACTACCACAACAATGAGCAGTTCTTC.